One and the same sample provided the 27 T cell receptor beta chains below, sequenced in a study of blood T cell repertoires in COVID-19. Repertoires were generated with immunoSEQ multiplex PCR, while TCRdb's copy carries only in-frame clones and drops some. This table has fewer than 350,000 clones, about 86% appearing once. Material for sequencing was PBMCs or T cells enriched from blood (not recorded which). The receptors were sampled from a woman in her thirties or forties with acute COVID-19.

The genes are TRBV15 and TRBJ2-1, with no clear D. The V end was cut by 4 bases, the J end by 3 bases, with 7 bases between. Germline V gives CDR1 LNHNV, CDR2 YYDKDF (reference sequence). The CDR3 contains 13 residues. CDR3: CATSTPYYNEQFF. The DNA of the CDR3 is TGTGCCACCAGCACGCCCTACTACAATGAGCAGTTCTTC. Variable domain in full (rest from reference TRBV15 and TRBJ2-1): DAMVIQNPRYQVTQFGKPVTLSCSQTLNHNVMYWYQQKSSQAPKLLFHYYDKDFNNEADTPDNFQSRRPNTSFCFLDIRSPGLGDTAMYLCATSTPYYNEQFFGPGTRLTVL.

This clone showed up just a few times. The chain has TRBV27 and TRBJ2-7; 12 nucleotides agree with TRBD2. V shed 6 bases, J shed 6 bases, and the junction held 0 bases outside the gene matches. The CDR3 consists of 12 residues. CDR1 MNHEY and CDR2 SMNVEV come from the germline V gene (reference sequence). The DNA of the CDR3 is TGTGCCAGCAGGACTAGCGGGAGCGAGCAGTACTTC. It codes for CASRTSGSEQYF.

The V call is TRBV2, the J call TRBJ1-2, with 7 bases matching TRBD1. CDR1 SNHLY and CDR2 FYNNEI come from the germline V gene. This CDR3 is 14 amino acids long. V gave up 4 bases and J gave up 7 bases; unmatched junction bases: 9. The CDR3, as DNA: TGTGCCAGCAGTGTAACGGGACAGATCGGTGGCTACACCTTC. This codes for CASSVTGQIGGYTF.

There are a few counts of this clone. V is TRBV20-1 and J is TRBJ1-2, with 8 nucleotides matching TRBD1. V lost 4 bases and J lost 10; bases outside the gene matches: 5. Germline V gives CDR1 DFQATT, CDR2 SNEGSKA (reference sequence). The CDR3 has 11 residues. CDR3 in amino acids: CSAIRTGPYTF. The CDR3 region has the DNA TGCAGTGCTATTAGGACAGGGCCCTACACCTTC.

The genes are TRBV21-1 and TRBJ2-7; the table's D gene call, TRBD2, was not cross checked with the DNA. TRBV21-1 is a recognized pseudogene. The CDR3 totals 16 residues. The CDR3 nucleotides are TGTGCCAGCAGCAAAGTAGAGGGACTATGGTACTACGAGCAGTACTTC. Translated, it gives CASSKVEGLWYYEQYF.

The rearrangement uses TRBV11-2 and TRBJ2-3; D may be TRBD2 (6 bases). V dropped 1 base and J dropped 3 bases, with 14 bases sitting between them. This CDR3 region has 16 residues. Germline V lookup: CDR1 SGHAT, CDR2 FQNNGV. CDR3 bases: TGTGCCAGCAGCTTAGGTGGCGGGGTAAATACAGATACGCAGTATTTT. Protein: CASSLGGGVNTDTQYF.

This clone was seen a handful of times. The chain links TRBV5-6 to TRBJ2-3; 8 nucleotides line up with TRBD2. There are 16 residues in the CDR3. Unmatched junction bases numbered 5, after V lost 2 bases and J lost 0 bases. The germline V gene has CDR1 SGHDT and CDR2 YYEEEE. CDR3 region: CASSLAGTRSTDTQYF. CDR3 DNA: TGTGCCAGCAGCTTAGCCGGGACTAGGAGCACAGATACGCAGTATTTT.

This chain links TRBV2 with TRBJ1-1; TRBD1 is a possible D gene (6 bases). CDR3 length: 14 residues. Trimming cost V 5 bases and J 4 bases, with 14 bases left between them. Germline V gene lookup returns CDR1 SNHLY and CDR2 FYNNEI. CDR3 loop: CASSPDRPFTEAFF. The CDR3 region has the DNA TGTGCCAGCAGTCCTGACAGGCCGTTCACTGAAGCTTTCTTT.

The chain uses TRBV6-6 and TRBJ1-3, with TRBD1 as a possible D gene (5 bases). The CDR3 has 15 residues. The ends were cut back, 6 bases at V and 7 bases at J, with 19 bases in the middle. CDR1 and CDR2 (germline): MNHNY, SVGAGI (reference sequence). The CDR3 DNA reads TGTGCCAGCAGAAGGACGGGGGGACTCGGGAACACCATATATTTT. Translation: CASRRTGGLGNTIYF.

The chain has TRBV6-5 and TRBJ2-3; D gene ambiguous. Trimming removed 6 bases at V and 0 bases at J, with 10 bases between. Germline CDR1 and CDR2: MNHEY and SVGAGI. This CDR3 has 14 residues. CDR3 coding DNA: TGTGCCAGCAGACCCAGTGGCAGCACAGATACGCAGTATTTT. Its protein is CASRPSGSTDTQYF.

CDR3 sequence reads: CASSSTITGTAELAGANTGELFF. The CDR3 DNA reads as TGTGCCAGCAGTTCTACAATCACCGGGACAGCAGAACTAGCGGGGGCCAACACCGGGGAGCTGTTTTTT. The chain couples TRBV27 to TRBJ2-2; 11 nucleotides align to TRBD2. Germline CDR1 is MNHEY and CDR2 is SMNVEV (reference sequence). The CDR3 runs to 23 residues. V lost 4 bases to trimming and J lost 2 bases; unmatched junction nucleotides: 24.

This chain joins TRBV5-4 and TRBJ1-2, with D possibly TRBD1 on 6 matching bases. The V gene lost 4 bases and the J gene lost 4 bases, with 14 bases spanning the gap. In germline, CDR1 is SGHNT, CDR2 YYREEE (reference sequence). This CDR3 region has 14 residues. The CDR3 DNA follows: TGTGCCAGCAGCCTTGAACAGGGCTCCTATGGCTACACCTTC. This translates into CASSLEQGSYGYTF.

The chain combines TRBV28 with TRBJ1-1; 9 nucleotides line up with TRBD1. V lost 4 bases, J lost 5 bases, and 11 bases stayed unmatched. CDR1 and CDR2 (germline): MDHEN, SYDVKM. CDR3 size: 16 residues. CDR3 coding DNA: TGTGCCAGCAGTTCCGGGACAGGGTTTGGTTGGACTGAAGCTTTCTTT. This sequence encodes CASSSGTGFGWTEAFF.

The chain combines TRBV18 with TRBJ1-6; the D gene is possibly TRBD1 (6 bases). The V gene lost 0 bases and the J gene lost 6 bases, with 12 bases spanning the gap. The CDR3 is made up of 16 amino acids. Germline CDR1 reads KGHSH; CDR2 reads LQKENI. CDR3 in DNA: TGTGCCAGCTCACCACCGGTCACAGGGCCTAATTCACCCCTCCACTTT. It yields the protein CASSPPVTGPNSPLHF.

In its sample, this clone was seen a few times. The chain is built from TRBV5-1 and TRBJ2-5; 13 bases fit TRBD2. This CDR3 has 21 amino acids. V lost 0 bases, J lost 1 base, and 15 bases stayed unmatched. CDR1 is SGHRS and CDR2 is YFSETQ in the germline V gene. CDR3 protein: CASSLEVWGLAGLRLQETQYF. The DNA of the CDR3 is TGCGCCAGCAGCTTGGAGGTTTGGGGACTAGCGGGGCTAAGGCTCCAAGAGACCCAGTACTTC.

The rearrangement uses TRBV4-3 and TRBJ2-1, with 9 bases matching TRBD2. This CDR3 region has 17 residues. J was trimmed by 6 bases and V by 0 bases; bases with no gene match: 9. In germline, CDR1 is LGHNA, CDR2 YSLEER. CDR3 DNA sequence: TGCGCCAGCAGCCAAGAAATTTGGACTAGCGAATTCAATGAGCAGTTCTTC. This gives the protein CASSQEIWTSEFNEQFF.

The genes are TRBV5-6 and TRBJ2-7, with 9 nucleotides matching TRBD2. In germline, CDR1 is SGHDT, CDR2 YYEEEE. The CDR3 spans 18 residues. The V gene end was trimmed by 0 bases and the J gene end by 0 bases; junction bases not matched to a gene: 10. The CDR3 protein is CASSLVRAGGPISYEQYF. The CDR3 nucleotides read TGTGCCAGCAGCTTGGTCAGGGCGGGAGGGCCGATCTCCTACGAGCAGTACTTC.

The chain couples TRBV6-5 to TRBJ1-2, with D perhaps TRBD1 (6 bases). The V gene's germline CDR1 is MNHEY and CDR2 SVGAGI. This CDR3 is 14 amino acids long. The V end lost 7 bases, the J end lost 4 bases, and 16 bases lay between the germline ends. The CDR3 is CASTMSGGIYGYTF. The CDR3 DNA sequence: TGTGCCAGCACTATGAGTGGGGGCATCTATGGCTACACCTTC.

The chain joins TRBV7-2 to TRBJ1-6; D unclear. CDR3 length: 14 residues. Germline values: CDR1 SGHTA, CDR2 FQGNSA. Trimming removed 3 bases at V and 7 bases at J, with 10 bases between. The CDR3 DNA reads TGTGCCAGCAGCTTCTGGAGGCTGAATTCACCCCTCCACTTT. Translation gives CASSFWRLNSPLHF.

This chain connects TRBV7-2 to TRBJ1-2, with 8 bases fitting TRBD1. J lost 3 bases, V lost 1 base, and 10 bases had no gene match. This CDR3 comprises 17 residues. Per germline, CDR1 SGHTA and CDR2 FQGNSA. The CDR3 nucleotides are TGTGCCAGCAGCTTAGGACAGGGGTATGGTGAGGACTATGGCTACACCTTC. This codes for CASSLGQGYGEDYGYTF.

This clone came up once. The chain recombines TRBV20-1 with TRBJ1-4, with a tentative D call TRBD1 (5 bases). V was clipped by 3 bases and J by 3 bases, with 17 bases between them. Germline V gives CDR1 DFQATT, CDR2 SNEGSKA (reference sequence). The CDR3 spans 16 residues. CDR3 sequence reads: CSASLQGRTPNEKLFF. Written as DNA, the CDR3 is TGCAGTGCTAGTCTCCAGGGAAGGACACCTAATGAAAAACTGTTTTTT.

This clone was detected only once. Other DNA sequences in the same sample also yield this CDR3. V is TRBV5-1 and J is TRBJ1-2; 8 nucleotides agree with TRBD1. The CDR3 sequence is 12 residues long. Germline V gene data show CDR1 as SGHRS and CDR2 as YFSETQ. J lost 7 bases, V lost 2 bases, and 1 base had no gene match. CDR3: CASSFTGGGYTF. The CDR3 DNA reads TGCGCCAGCAGCTTTACAGGGGGTGGCTACACCTTC. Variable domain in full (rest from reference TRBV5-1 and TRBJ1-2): KAGVTQTPRYLIKTRGQQVTLSCSPISGHRSVSWYQQTPGQGLQFLFEYFSETQRNKGNFPGRFSGRQFSNSRSEMNVSTLELGDSALYLCASSFTGGGYTFGSGTRLTVV.

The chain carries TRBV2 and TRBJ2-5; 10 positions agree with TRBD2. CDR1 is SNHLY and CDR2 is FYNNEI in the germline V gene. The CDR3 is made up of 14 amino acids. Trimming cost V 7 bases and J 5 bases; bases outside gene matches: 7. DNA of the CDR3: TGTGCCAGCATTCATCTAGCGGGGGAGGAGACCCAGTACTTC. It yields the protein CASIHLAGEETQYF.

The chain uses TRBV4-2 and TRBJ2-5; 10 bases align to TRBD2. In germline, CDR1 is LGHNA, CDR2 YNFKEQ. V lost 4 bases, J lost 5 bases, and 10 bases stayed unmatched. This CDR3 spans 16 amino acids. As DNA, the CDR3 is TGTGCCAGCAGCCGGGGAGCGGGGGGGCTTAAGGAGACCCAGTACTTC. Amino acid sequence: CASSRGAGGLKETQYF.

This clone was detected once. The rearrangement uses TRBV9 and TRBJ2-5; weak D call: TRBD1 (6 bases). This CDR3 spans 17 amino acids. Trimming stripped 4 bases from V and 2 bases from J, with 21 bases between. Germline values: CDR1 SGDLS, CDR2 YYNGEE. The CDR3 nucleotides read TGTGCCAGCAGCACGATGTGGGGGCAGGGGAAACAAGAGACCCAGTACTTC. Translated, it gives CASSTMWGQGKQETQYF.

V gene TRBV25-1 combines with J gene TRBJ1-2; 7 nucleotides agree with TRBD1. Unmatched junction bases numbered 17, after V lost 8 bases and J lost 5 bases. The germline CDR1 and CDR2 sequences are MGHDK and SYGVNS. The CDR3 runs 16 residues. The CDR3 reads CASQWTNRGFRYGYTF. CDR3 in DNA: TGTGCCAGCCAATGGACGAACAGGGGTTTTAGGTATGGCTACACCTTC.

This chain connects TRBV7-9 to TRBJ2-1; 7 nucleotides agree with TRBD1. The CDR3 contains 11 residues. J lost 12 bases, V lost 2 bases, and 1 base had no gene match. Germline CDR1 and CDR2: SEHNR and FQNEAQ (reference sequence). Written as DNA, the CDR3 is TGTGCCAGCAGCTTAAGGGACAGGCAGTTCTTC. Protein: CASSLRDRQFF.